Sequencing of this T cell receptor beta chain was carried out in a study of blood T cells in healthy people across ages. Primers used in a second PCR of about 7 to 11 cycles were a sample-barcoded 5' primer and a J-beta primer mix. TCRdb reprocessed the 5' RACE reads via MiXCR and lists one record per CDR3 protein. The table lists fewer than 600,000 distinct CDR3 sequences, about 28% of them singletons. With each sample, at least 6 micrograms of total RNA were extracted. Germline CDR1 and CDR2: LGHNA and YNFKEQ. V lost 0 bases, J lost 4 bases, and 7 bases lay in between. This CDR3 is 14 amino acids long. The same data also went into a second study, on T cells of mothers and their children. As that report states: Similar effects of thymic selection on TCR recombination output were recorded in related and unrelated pairs.

The sample was blood. This TCR was sampled from a boy younger than 10 in good health. The rearrangement joins TRBV4-2 to TRBJ1-3, with D uncertain. CDR3 protein: CASSQDNGGNTIYF. DNA of the CDR3: TGTGCCAGCAGCCAAGATAACGGGGGAAACACCATATATTTT.